A selection of T cell receptor beta chains follows, all from one sample in a study of Graves' ophthalmopathy and Graves' hyperthyroidism. MiXCR, applied by TCRdb to the multiplex PCR reads, yields one record per CDR3 protein. The sample comprises under 350,000 distinct CDR3 sequences, 15% to 20% of which are singletons, and roughly an eighth rests with the top ten. Sequencing was carried out using peripheral blood. The source is an adult man with Graves' ophthalmopathy. The CDR3 runs from the conserved cysteine through the conserved F or W. Each record gives: V gene, J gene, clone size, D gene, CDR3 protein, CDR3 DNA. A D gene is named only where the DNA matches it firmly. Expanded clones get a size class; other rows say once, few or many, or leave the size out.

TRBV28,TRBJ1-2,NA,NA,CASLGGEGHGYTF,TGTGCCAGCCTAGGGGGGGAGGGGCATGGCTACACCTTC
TRBV5-1,TRBJ1-6,many,NA,CASSQTLRTATTNSPLHF,TGCGCCAGCAGCCAGACGCTACGGACGGCGACTACGAATTCACCCCTCCACTTT
TRBV29-1,TRBJ2-2,many,NA,CSPGANTGELFF,TGCAGCCCGGGGGCTAACACCGGGGAGCTGTTTTTT
TRBV30,TRBJ1-5,few,NA,CAWNLWGVNQPQHF,TGTGCCTGGAACCTATGGGGGGTCAATCAGCCCCAGCATTTT
TRBV7-2,TRBJ2-7,many,TRBD2,CASSLGSSGNYEQYF,TGTGCCAGCAGCTTAGGGTCTAGCGGGAACTACGAGCAGTACTTC
TRBV4-2,TRBJ2-7,many,TRBD1,CASSQGTGFSHEQYF,TGTGCCAGCAGCCAAGGGACAGGGTTTTCCCACGAGCAGTACTTC
TRBV7-3,TRBJ2-5,many,TRBD2,CASSLRGTSEETQYF,TGTGCCAGCAGCTTAAGGGGGACTAGCGAGGAGACCCAGTACTTC
TRBV28,TRBJ2-7,NA,NA,CASSLTGGGRHEQYF,TGTGCCAGCAGTTTGACTGGGGGGGGGCGGCACGAGCAGTACTTC
TRBV5-1,TRBJ1-2,many,NA,CASSAPEGRVDYGYTF,TGCGCCAGCAGCGCCCCAGAGGGACGGGTGGACTATGGCTACACCTTC
TRBV6-2/TRBV6-3,TRBJ1-3,once,TRBD1,CASSPGTGKGGESSGNTIYF,TGTGCCAGCAGTCCGGGGACAGGGAAAGGAGGGGAGAGCTCTGGAAACACCATATATTTT
TRBV29-1,TRBJ2-5,many,TRBD2,CSVDRTSGSGETQYF,TGCAGCGTTGACCGGACTAGCGGGAGCGGTGAGACCCAGTACTTC
TRBV4-3,TRBJ1-2,many,NA,CASSQIVGRVGGYTF,TGCGCCAGCAGCCAAATCGTAGGCAGGGTGGGTGGCTACACCTTC
TRBV28,TRBJ1-2,many,NA,CASRQLYGYTF,TGTGCCAGCCGCCAGCTCTATGGCTACACCTTC
TRBV28,TRBJ1-6,many,NA,CASSFGSSNSPLHF,TGTGCCAGCAGTTTTGGCAGCTCTAATTCACCCCTCCACTTT
TRBV4-3,TRBJ1-6,NA,NA,CASSQGSLSPLHF,TGCGCCAGCAGCCAAGGCAGCCTATCACCCCTCCACTTT
TRBV6-2/TRBV6-3,TRBJ2-7,many,NA,CASRNLGGTYEQYF,TGTGCCAGCAGAAACCTTGGAGGTACCTACGAGCAGTACTTC
TRBV20-1,TRBJ2-7,many,NA,CSAGLIGGYEQYF,TGCAGTGCTGGGTTAATAGGGGGCTACGAGCAGTACTTC
TRBV7-2,TRBJ1-1,many,TRBD1,CASSDRDSEAFF,TGTGCCAGCAGCGACCGGGACAGTGAAGCTTTCTTT
TRBV9,TRBJ2-6,many,NA,CASSGAGLVANVLTF,TGTGCCAGCAGCGGCGCGGGCCTGGTCGCCAACGTCCTGACTTTC